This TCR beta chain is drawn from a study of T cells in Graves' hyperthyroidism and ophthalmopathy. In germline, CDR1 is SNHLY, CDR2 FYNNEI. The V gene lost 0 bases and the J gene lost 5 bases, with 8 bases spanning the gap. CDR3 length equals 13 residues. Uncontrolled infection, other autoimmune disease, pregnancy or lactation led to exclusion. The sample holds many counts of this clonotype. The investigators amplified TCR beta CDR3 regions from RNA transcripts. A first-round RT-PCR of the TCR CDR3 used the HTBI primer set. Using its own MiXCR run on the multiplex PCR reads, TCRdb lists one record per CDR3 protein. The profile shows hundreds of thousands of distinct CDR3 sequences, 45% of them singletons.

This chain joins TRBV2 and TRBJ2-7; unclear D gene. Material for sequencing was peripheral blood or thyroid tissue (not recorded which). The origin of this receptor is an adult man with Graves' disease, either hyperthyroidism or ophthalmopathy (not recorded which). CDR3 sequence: CASSEALYDEQYF. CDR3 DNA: TGTGCCAGCAGTGAAGCATTATACGACGAGCAGTACTTC.